This paragraph reports one T cell receptor beta chain. Its specificity is not known. These data belong to a study of response to subunit inactivated influenza vaccine. General observations from the study: Each seasonal flu vaccination may recruit only limited new T cells, authors suggested.

TCRdb redid the calling of the RT-PCR reads with MiXCR, one entry per CDR3 protein. There are under 850,000 distinct CDR3 sequences in the sample; about 18% occur only once, and 11% lies in the top ten. The material was PBMCs from blood, obtained roughly 5 days after vaccination. The TCR sequence derives from a man aged 45-60 years who received an inactivated influenza vaccine.

Written as DNA, the CDR3 is TGCAGTGCTCCGAGGACAAGGTCGAGACAAGAGACCCAGTACTTC. Its translation is CSAPRTRSRQETQYF. The chain joins TRBV20-1 to TRBJ2-5; D might be TRBD1 (5 bases). Trimming cost V 5 bases and J 2 bases, with 18 bases left between them. CDR1 is DFQATT and CDR2 is SNEGSKA in the germline V gene (reference sequence). The CDR3 loop spans 15 amino acids.